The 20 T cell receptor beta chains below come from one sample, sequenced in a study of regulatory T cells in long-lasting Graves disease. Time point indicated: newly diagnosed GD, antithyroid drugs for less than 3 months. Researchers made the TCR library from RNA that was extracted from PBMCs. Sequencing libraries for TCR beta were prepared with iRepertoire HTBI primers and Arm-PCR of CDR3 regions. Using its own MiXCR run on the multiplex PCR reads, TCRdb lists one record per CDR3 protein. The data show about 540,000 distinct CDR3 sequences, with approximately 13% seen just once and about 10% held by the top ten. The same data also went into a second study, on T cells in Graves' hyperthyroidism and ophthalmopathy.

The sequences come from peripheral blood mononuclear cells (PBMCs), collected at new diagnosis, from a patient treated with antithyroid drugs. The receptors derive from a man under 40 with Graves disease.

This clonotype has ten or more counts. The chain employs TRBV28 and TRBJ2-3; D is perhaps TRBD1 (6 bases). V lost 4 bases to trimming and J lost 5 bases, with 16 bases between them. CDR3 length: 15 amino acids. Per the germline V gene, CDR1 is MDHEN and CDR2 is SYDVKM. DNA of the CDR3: TGTGCCAGCAGTTGGGGGCAGGGGAGAGGAGATACGCAGTATTTT. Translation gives CASSWGQGRGDTQYF.

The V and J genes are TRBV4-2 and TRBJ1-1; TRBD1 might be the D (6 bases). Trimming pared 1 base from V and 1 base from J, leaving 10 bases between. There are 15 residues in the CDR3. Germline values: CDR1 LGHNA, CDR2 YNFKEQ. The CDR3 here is CASSQVGGWNTEAFF. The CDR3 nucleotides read TGTGCCAGCAGCCAAGTTGGGGGCTGGAACACTGAAGCTTTCTTT.

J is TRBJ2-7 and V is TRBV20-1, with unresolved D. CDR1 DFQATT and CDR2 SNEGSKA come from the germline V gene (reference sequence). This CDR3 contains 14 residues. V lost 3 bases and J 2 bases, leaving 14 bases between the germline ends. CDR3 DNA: TGCAGTGCTAGGAGTGTGGAAACCACCTACGAGCAGTACTTC. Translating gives CSARSVETTYEQYF.

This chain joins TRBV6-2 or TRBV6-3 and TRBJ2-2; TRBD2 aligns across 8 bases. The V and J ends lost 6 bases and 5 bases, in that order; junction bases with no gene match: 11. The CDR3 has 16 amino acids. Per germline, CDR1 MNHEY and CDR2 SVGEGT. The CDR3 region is CASSLHLSGKTGELFF. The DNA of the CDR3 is TGTGCCAGCAGCCTTCACCTTAGCGGGAAAACCGGGGAGCTGTTTTTT.

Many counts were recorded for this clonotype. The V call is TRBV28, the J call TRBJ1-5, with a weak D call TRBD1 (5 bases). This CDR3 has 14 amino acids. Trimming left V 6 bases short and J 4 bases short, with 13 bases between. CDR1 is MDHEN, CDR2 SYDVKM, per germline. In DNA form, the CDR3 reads TGTGCCAGCAGCTCAACAGGTACTAATCAGCCCCAGCATTTT. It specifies CASSSTGTNQPQHF.

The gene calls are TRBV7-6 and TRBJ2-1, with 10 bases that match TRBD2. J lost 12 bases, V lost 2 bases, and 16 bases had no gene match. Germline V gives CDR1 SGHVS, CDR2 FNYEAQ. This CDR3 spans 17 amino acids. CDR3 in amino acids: CASSLILAGGISSGQFF. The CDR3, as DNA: TGTGCCAGCAGCTTAATTTTAGCGGGAGGTATCTCATCGGGGCAGTTCTTC. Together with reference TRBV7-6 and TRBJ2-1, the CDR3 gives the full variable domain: GAGVSQSPRYKVTKRGQDVALRCDPISGHVSLYWYRQALGQGPEFLTYFNYEAQQDKSGLPNDRFSAERPEGSISTLTIQRTEQRDSAMYRCASSLILAGGISSGQFFGPGTRLTVL.

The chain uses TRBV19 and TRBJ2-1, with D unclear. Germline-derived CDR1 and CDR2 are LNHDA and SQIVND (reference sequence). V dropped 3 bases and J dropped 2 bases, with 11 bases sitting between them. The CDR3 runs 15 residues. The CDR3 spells CASSIWHLTYNEQFF. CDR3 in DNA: TGTGCCAGTAGTATTTGGCACTTAACCTACAATGAGCAGTTCTTC.

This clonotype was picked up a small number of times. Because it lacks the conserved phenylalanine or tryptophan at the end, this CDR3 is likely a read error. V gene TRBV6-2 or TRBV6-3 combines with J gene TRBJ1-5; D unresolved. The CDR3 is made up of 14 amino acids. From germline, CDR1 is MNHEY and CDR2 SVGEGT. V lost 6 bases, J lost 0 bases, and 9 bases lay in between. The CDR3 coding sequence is TGTGCCAGCAGCGGGTGGGATAGCAATCAGCCCCAGCATCTT. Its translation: CASSGWDSNQPQHL.

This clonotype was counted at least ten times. CDR3 nucleotides: TGCAGTGCTAGACAGGGGGTTGGTCAGCCCCAGCATTTT. It is translated as CSARQGVGQPQHF. V is TRBV20-1 and J is TRBJ1-5, with 7 bases lining up with TRBD1. The trim removed 2 bases at V and 6 bases at J, leaving 4 bases unmatched. The CDR3 has 13 amino acids. CDR1 is DFQATT and CDR2 is SNEGSKA in the germline V gene (reference sequence).

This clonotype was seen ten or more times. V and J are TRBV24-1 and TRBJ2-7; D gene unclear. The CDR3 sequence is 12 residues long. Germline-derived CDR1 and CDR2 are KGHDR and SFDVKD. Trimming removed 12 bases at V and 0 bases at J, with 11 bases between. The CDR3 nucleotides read TGTGCCCCCCCCCACGGCTCCTACGAGCAGTACTTC. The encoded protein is CAPPHGSYEQYF.

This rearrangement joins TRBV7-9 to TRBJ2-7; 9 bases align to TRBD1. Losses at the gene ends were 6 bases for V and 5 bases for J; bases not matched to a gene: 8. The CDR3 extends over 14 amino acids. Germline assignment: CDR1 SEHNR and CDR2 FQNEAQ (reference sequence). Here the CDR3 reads CASRDPDRGNEQYF. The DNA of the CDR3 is TGTGCCAGCAGGGATCCGGACAGGGGCAACGAGCAGTACTTC.

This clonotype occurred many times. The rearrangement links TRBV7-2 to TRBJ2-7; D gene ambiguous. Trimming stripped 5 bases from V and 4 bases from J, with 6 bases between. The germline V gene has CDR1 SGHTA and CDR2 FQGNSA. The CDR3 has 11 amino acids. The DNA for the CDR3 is TGTGCCAGCAGCCCCGAATACGAGCAGTACTTC. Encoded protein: CASSPEYEQYF.

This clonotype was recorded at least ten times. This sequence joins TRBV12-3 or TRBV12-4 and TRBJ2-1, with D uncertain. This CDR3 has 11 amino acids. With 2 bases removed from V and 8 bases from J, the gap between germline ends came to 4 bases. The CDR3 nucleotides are TGTGCCAGCAGTTTATTCGATGAGCAGTTCTTC. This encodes CASSLFDEQFF.

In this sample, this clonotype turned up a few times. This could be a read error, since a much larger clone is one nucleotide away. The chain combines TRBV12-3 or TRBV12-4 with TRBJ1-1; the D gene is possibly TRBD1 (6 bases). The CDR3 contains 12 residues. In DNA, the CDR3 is TGTGCCAGCAGACAGGGTTACGGTGAAGCTCTCTTT. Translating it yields CASRQGYGEALF.

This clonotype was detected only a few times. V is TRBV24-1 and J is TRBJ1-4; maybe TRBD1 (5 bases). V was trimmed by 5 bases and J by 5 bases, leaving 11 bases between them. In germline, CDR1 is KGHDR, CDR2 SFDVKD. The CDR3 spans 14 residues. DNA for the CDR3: TGTGCCACCAGTGCGGGGACCCCGAATGAAAAACTGTTTTTT. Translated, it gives CATSAGTPNEKLFF.

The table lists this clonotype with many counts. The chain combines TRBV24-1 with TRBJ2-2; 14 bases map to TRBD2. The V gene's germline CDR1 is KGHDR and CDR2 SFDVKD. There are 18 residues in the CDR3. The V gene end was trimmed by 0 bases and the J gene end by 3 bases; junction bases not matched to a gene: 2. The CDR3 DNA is TGTGCCACCAGTGATTTGCCGGGACTAGCGGGGGACACCGGGGAGCTGTTTTTT. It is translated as CATSDLPGLAGDTGELFF.

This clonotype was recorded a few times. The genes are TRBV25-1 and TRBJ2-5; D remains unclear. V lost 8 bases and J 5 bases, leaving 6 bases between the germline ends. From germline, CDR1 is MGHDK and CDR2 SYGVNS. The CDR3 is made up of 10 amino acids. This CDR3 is CASERETQYF. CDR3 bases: TGTGCCAGCGAGAGGGAGACCCAGTACTTC.

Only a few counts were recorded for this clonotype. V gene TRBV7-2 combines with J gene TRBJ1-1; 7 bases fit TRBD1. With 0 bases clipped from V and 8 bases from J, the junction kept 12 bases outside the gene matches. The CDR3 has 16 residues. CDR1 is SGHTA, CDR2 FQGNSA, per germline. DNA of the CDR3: TGTGCCAGCAGCTTAGCGCTTGCGACAGGGTCTAAGGAAGCTTTCTTT. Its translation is CASSLALATGSKEAFF. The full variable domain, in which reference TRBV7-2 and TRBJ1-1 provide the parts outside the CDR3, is GAGVSQSPSNKVTEKGKDVELRCDPISGHTALYWYRQSLGQGLEFLIYFQGNSAPDKSGLPSDRFSAERTGGSVSTLTIQRTQQEDSAVYLCASSLALATGSKEAFFGQGTRLTVV.

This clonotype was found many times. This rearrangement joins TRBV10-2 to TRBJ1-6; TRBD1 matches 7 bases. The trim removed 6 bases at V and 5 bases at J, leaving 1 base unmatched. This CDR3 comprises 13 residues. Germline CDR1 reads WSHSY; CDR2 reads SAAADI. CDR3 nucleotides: TGCGCCAGCAGGGACAGGAATAATTCACCCCTCCACTTT. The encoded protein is CASRDRNNSPLHF.

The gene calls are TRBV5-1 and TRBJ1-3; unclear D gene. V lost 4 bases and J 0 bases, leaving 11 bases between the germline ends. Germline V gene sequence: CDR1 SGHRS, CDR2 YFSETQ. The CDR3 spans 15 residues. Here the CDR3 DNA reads TGCGCCAGCAGCGCCCTGGAGGGCTCTGGAAACACCATATATTTT. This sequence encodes CASSALEGSGNTIYF.